This TCR beta chain comes out of a study of technical replicates of blood from a handful of donors. Generated by immunoSEQ multiplex PCR, the TCRdb table keeps only in-frame clones and is missing some. The data contain 75,000 to 95,000 clones, 85% to 95% of them singletons. CDR1 is LGHNT, CDR2 FRNRAP, per germline. This CDR3 is built from 16 residues. The V gene lost 6 bases and the J gene lost 0 bases, with 15 bases spanning the gap. The V gene is TRBV12-5, the J gene TRBJ2-1; maybe TRBD1 (6 bases). The receptor was isolated from a human donor in good health. Specimen: T cells isolated from PBMCs. CDR3 in amino acids: CASGPPTGYSYNEQFF. The CDR3 region has the DNA TGTGCTAGTGGCCCGCCCACAGGGTACTCCTACAATGAGCAGTTCTTC. The variable domain in full, with the rest retrieved from reference TRBV12-5 and TRBJ2-1, is DARVTQTPRHKVTEMGQEVTMRCQPILGHNTVFWYRQTMMQGLELLAYFRNRAPLDDSGMPKDRFSAEMPDATLATLKIQPSEPRDSAVYFCASGPPTGYSYNEQFFGPGTRLTVL.